These 23 T cell receptor beta chains were all obtained from the same sample, sequenced in a study of shared clonotypes between healthy human individuals. Using immunoSEQ multiplex PCR, the repertoire was profiled, and TCRdb retains in-frame clones only, with some absent. The profile shows 550,000 to 850,000 clones, 74% of them singletons. The sequenced sample was memory CD4+ T cells sorted from blood. Subset defined: CD45RA-negative fraction. The receptors here all came from a woman aged 30 to 39 in good health.

J is TRBJ1-4 and V is TRBV5-1; no clear D gene. The germline V gene has CDR1 SGHRS and CDR2 YFSETQ. The V end lost 0 bases, the J end lost 3 bases, and 9 bases lay between the germline ends. This CDR3 spans 15 amino acids. CDR3 DNA: TGCGCCAGCAGCTTGGTTGCGGACTCTAATGAAAAACTGTTTTTT. It yields the protein CASSLVADSNEKLFF. The full variable domain, rest sourced from reference TRBV5-1 and TRBJ1-4, is KAGVTQTPRYLIKTRGQQVTLSCSPISGHRSVSWYQQTPGQGLQFLFEYFSETQRNKGNFPGRFSGRQFSNSRSEMNVSTLELGDSALYLCASSLVADSNEKLFFGSGTQLSVL.

The chain couples TRBV5-4 to TRBJ2-7; D is uncertain. The CDR3 totals 12 residues. Trimming pared 0 bases from V and 5 bases from J, leaving 6 bases between. CDR1 SGHNT and CDR2 YYREEE come from the germline V gene (reference sequence). CDR3 nucleotide sequence: TGTGCCAGCAGCTTGGCCAAGGACGAGCAGTACTTC. Translating it yields CASSLAKDEQYF.

The rearrangement links TRBV2 to TRBJ1-5, with D possibly TRBD1 on 5 matching bases. The CDR3 runs 16 residues. V lost 6 bases and J 4 bases, leaving 19 bases between the germline ends. Germline CDR1 and CDR2: SNHLY and FYNNEI. The CDR3 loop reads CASSEPGRGRNQPQHF. Written as DNA, the CDR3 is TGTGCCAGCAGCGAACCGGGTCGGGGGAGGAATCAGCCCCAGCATTTT.

Worth noting for this clone: This same CDR3 is encoded by further DNA sequences in the sample. This chain joins TRBV7-9 and TRBJ1-2; 7 nucleotides match TRBD1. V gave up 5 bases and J gave up 2 bases; unmatched junction bases: 5. The CDR3 has 14 residues. CDR1 is SEHNR and CDR2 is FQNEAQ in the germline V gene (reference sequence). CDR3 in amino acids: CASSTGTVNYGYTF. CDR3 nucleotides: TGTGCCAGCAGCACCGGGACAGTCAACTATGGCTACACCTTC.

The chain couples TRBV7-8 to TRBJ1-5, with D possibly TRBD1 on 5 matching bases. Germline values: CDR1 SGHVS, CDR2 FQNEAQ. The V and J ends lost 3 bases and 4 bases respectively, with 16 bases between them. The CDR3 runs 16 residues. CDR3 protein: CASSLGVQPGNQPQHF. The CDR3 DNA reads as TGTGCCAGCAGCTTGGGGGTCCAGCCAGGGAATCAGCCCCAGCATTTT. Together with reference TRBV7-8 and TRBJ1-5, the CDR3 gives the full variable domain: GAGVSQSPRYKVAKRGQDVALRCDPISGHVSLFWYQQALGQGPEFLTYFQNEAQLDKSGLPSDRFFAERPEGSVSTLKIQRTQQEDSAVYLCASSLGVQPGNQPQHFGDGTRLSIL.

V is TRBV5-4 and J is TRBJ2-1; 10 bases fit TRBD2. CDR1 is SGHNT and CDR2 is YYREEE in the germline V gene (reference sequence). V dropped 4 bases and J dropped 5; count of bases not matched to a gene: 9. The CDR3 is 16 amino acids. CDR3 amino acids: CASSPPLGLADNEQFF. CDR3 bases: TGTGCCAGCAGCCCCCCGCTTGGACTAGCGGACAATGAGCAGTTCTTC. Supplemented by reference TRBV5-4 and TRBJ2-1, the full variable domain reads ETGVTQSPTHLIKTRGQQVTLRCSSQSGHNTVSWYQQALGQGPQFIFQYYREEENGRGNFPPRFSGLQFPNYSSELNVNALELDDSALYLCASSPPLGLADNEQFFGPGTRLTVL.

The V call is TRBV27, the J call TRBJ2-7; D is perhaps TRBD1 (7 bases). Germline V gene data show CDR1 as MNHEY and CDR2 as SMNVEV (reference sequence). This CDR3 spans 15 amino acids. The V and J ends lost 3 bases and 0 bases respectively, with 12 bases between them. Written as DNA, the CDR3 is TGTGCCAGCAGTTTCCAGGGGGGAATCTCCTACGAGCAGTACTTC. The encoded protein is CASSFQGGISYEQYF.

This clone was observed once. The chain carries TRBV10-2 and TRBJ2-1; tentative D call: TRBD2 (5 bases). Germline assignment: CDR1 WSHSY and CDR2 SAAADI. The CDR3 runs 15 residues. The ends were cut back, 9 bases at V and 0 bases at J, with 15 bases in the middle. For the CDR3, the DNA is TGCGCCAGTAGTCGAGGGCTAAGCTCCTACAATGAGCAGTTCTTC. Translation gives CASSRGLSSYNEQFF.

At least ten counts were recorded for this clone. Other DNA sequences of this sample code for an identical CDR3. V is TRBV5-6 and J is TRBJ1-2; D unresolved. Germline lookup yields CDR1 SGHDT and CDR2 YYEEEE. Trimming pared 1 base from V and 5 bases from J, leaving 6 bases between. This CDR3 has 12 amino acids. The CDR3 DNA reads TGTGCCAGCAGCTTGCGGGGATATGGCTACACCTTC. It translates to CASSLRGYGYTF.

The chain combines TRBV10-3 with TRBJ1-2; no clear D gene. The CDR3 has 15 residues. Germline V lookup: CDR1 ENHRY, CDR2 SYGVKD. Trimming took 1 base from V and 0 from J, leaving 9 bases between them. CDR3: CAISEWEGANYGYTF. The CDR3 DNA is TGTGCCATCAGTGAGTGGGAGGGCGCTAACTATGGCTACACCTTC.

The V and J genes are TRBV29-1 and TRBJ2-3; D is uncertain. Germline CDR1 reads SQVTM; CDR2 reads ANQGSEA. V lost 0 bases, J lost 0 bases, and 10 bases lay in between. The CDR3 has 15 amino acids. CDR3 DNA: TGCAGCGTTGAAGACGAGTGGCCGAGCACAGATACGCAGTATTTT. Its protein is CSVEDEWPSTDTQYF.

The chain uses TRBV7-8 and TRBJ1-3; TRBD1 might be the D (6 bases). From germline, CDR1 is SGHVS and CDR2 FQNEAQ. CDR3 length: 17 amino acids. The V and J ends lost 3 bases and 0 bases respectively, with 15 bases between them. The CDR3 sequence is CASSFRQARDSGNTIYF. The CDR3 bases are TGTGCCAGCAGCTTCCGACAGGCCCGTGACTCTGGAAACACCATATATTTT.

The chain recombines TRBV6-5 with TRBJ1-1; no clear D gene. The CDR3 covers 16 residues. V dropped 0 bases and J dropped 2 bases, with 13 bases sitting between them. CDR1 is MNHEY and CDR2 is SVGAGI in the germline V gene. CDR3 in amino acids: CASSYSSMGLNTEAFF. Written as DNA, the CDR3 is TGTGCCAGCAGTTACTCGAGTATGGGGTTAAACACTGAAGCTTTCTTT.

The CDR3 region has the DNA TGTGCCAGCAGCCGGGGACTAGCGGGAGGAACAGATACGCAGTATTTT. Translated, it gives CASSRGLAGGTDTQYF. The chain recombines TRBV7-2 with TRBJ2-3; 15 bases map to TRBD2. Germline V gene sequence: CDR1 SGHTA, CDR2 FQGNSA. Trimming cost V 5 bases and J 3 bases; bases outside gene matches: 3. There are 16 residues in the CDR3.

The chain links TRBV28 to TRBJ2-6, with D uncertain. Germline V gives CDR1 MDHEN, CDR2 SYDVKM. This CDR3 spans 17 amino acids. Trimming shortened V by 4 bases and J by 2 bases, and 15 bases separated the two germline ends. DNA for the CDR3: TGTGCCAGCAGTTCTAATATCGGACGGGCTGGGGCCAACGTCCTGACTTTC. It yields the protein CASSSNIGRAGANVLTF.

The chain employs TRBV29-1 and TRBJ1-2, with D perhaps TRBD1 (5 bases). From germline, CDR1 is SQVTM and CDR2 ANQGSEA. The V end was cut by 7 bases, the J end by 4 bases, with 10 bases between. CDR3 length: 11 residues. CDR3 sequence (DNA): TGCAGCGCGGGGGGTACCTATGGCTACACCTTC. Amino acid sequence: CSAGGTYGYTF.

The chain combines TRBV11-2 with TRBJ2-2; tentatively, D is TRBD2 (6 bases). Trimming cost V 0 bases and J 8 bases, with 22 bases left between them. Germline V gives CDR1 SGHAT, CDR2 FQNNGV. CDR3 size: 18 residues. The CDR3: CASSLESGASDLPGELFF. The CDR3 DNA follows: TGTGCCAGCAGCTTAGAGTCCGGCGCTAGCGACCTACCGGGGGAGCTGTTTTTT. The whole variable domain, remainder taken from reference TRBV11-2 and TRBJ2-2, is EAGVAQSPRYKIIEKRQSVAFWCNPISGHATLYWYQQILGQGPKLLIQFQNNGVVDDSQLPKDRFSAERLKGVDSTLKIQPAKLEDSAVYLCASSLESGASDLPGELFFGEGSRLTVL.

The V and J genes are TRBV28 and TRBJ2-7; perhaps TRBD1 as D (5 bases). The V end was cut by 6 bases, the J end by 3 bases, with 21 bases between. CDR1 and CDR2 (germline): MDHEN, SYDVKM. CDR3 length equals 16 residues. CDR3: CASRSAAVGAYYEQYF. The CDR3 region has the DNA TGTGCCAGCAGGTCGGCGGCGGTAGGGGCCTACTACGAGCAGTACTTC.

The gene calls are TRBV7-2 and TRBJ2-7; 9 nucleotides match TRBD1. The germline V gene has CDR1 SGHTA and CDR2 FQGNSA. The CDR3 runs to 13 residues. J gave up 7 bases and V 5 bases, and 6 bases lay outside the gene matches. CDR3 bases: TGTGCCAGCAGCCAGGACAGGGGTCGGGAGCAGTACTTC. It yields the protein CASSQDRGREQYF.

The V call is TRBV7-2, the J call TRBJ2-7; a weak D match, TRBD2 (6 bases). Germline CDR1 is SGHTA and CDR2 is FQGNSA. V lost 5 bases and J 2 bases, leaving 13 bases between the germline ends. The CDR3 runs 14 residues. CDR3 bases: TGTGCCAGCAGCCCCGGGGTAGCGGCCTACGAGCAGTACTTC. Protein: CASSPGVAAYEQYF.

The chain carries TRBV4-1 and TRBJ1-2; D is possibly TRBD1 (6 bases). The CDR3 totals 16 residues. Per the germline V gene, CDR1 is MGHRA and CDR2 is YSYEKL. Trimming removed 6 bases from V and 0 bases from J, with 17 bases in between. CDR3 DNA: TGCGCCAGCAGGCCAGTCTCCAGGGGAGCTAACTATGGCTACACCTTC. The encoded protein is CASRPVSRGANYGYTF.

The chain uses TRBV5-4 and TRBJ2-7, with 7 bases that match TRBD2. CDR1 SGHNT and CDR2 YYREEE come from the germline V gene (reference sequence). This CDR3 comprises 16 residues. The V gene end was trimmed by 4 bases and the J gene end by 0 bases; junction bases not matched to a gene: 10. The CDR3 sequence: CASSLGAGVSSYEQYF. The CDR3 DNA reads as TGTGCCAGCAGCCTAGGGGCGGGGGTTAGCTCCTACGAGCAGTACTTC. The full variable domain, with the rest looked up from reference TRBV5-4 and TRBJ2-7, is ETGVTQSPTHLIKTRGQQVTLRCSSQSGHNTVSWYQQALGQGPQFIFQYYREEENGRGNFPPRFSGLQFPNYSSELNVNALELDDSALYLCASSLGAGVSSYEQYFGPGTRLTVT.

The chain has TRBV6-1 and TRBJ2-3, with 8 bases lining up with TRBD2. V was clipped by 4 bases and J by 0 bases; unmatched bases: 3. The CDR3 is 15 amino acids. Germline CDR1 reads MNHNS; CDR2 reads SASEGT. CDR3 residues: CASSARGGSTDTQYF. Written as DNA, the CDR3 is TGTGCCAGCAGTGCTCGGGGGGGGAGCACAGATACGCAGTATTTT.